This T cell receptor (beta chain) was found in a study of blood T cell repertoires in COVID-19. Turning to the study itself: Acute and convalescent COVID-19 samples came from the United States, Italy and Spain. PBMCs, B-cell-depleted T cells, or T cells were the source of the cDNA or gDNA that made up the material.

Methods used by the authors: Amplification with reference gene primers provided the estimates of nucleated cell counts. Produced via immunoSEQ multiplex PCR; TCRdb's table is partial and in-frame only. D and trimming come from the DNA, and the V and J calls and clone size come from that table. The sample lists about 94,000 clones, roughly 80% occurring once. The germline V gene encodes CDR1 MNHEY and CDR2 SVGAGI. Trimming took off 5 bases at V and 9 bases at J, with 19 bases between the two ends. The CDR3 is 15 amino acids. The sequence came from a human donor in a cohort sampled during active COVID-19. This chain connects TRBV6-5 to TRBJ1-4, with D hard to call. Sequenced input: peripheral blood. In nucleotides, the CDR3 is TGTGCCAGCAGTCCCAGGCAGGATACGATGAAAAAACTGTTTTTT. This sequence encodes CASSPRQDTMKKLFF.